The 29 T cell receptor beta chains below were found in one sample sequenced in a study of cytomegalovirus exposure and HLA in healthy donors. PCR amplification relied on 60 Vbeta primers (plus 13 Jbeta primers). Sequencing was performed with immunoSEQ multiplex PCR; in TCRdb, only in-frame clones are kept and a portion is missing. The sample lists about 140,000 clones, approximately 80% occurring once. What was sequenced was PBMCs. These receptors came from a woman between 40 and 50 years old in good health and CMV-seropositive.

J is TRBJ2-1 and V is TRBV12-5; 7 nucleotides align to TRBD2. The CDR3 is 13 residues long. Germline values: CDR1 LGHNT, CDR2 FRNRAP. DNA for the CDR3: TGTGCCCCGGGAGGTATTACCCACAATGAGCAGTTCTTC. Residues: CAPGGITHNEQFF.

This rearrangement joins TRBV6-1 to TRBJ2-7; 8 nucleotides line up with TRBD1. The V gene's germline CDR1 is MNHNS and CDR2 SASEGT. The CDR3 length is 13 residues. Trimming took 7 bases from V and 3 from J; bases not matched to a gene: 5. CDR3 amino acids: CASKDRVGYEQYF. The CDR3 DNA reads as TGTGCCAGCAAGGACAGGGTCGGCTACGAGCAGTACTTC.

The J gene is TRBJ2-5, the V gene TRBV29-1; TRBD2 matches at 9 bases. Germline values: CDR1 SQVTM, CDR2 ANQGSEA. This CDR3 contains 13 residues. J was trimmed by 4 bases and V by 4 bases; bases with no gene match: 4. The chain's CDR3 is CSVVGGRGETQYF. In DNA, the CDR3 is TGCAGCGTTGTGGGCGGGAGGGGAGAGACCCAGTACTTC.

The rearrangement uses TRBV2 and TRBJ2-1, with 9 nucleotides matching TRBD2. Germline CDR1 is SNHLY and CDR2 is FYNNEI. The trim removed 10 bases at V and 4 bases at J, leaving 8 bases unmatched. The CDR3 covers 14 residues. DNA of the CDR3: TGTGCCACCCAAGCGGGAGGAGGGTACAATGAGCAGTTCTTC. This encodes CATQAGGGYNEQFF.

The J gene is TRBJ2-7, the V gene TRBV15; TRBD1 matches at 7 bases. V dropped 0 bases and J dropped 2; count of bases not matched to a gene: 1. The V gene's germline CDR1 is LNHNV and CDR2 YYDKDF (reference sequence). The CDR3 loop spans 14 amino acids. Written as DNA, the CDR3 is TGTGCCACCAGCAGAGAGACAGGGCCCTACGAGCAGTACTTC. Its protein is CATSRETGPYEQYF.

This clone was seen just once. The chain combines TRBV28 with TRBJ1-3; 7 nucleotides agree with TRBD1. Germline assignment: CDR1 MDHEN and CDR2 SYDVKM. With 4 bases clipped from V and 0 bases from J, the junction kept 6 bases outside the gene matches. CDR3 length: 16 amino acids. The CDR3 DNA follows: TGTGCCAGCAGTTCAAAGACAGGGCTCTCTGGAAACACCATATATTTT. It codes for CASSSKTGLSGNTIYF.

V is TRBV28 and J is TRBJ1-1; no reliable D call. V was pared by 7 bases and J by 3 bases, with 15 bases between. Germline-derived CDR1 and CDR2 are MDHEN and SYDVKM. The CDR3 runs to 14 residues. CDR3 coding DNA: TGTGCCAGCAACATACACCAATCCTACACTGAAGCTTTCTTT. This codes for CASNIHQSYTEAFF.

The CDR3 region is CASERESTGELFF. In DNA, the CDR3 is TGTGCCAGCGAGCGGGAAAGCACCGGGGAGCTGTTTTTT. The chain combines TRBV11-1 with TRBJ2-2; TRBD2 matches at 7 bases. CDR3 length: 13 residues. V lost 8 bases and J lost 4; bases outside the gene matches: 4. The germline gives CDR1 SGHAT, CDR2 FQDESV (reference sequence).

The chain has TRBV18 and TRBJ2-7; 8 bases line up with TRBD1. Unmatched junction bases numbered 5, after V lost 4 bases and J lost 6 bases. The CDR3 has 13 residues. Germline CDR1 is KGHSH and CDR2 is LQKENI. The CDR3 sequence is CASSLGQGGEQYF. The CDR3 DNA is TGTGCCAGCTCACTAGGACAGGGCGGCGAGCAGTACTTC. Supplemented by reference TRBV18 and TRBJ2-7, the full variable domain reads NAGVMQNPRHLVRRRGQEARLRCSPMKGHSHVYWYRQLPEEGLKFMVYLQKENIIDESGMPKERFSAEFPKEGPSILRIQQVVRGDSAAYFCASSLGQGGEQYFGPGTRLTVT.

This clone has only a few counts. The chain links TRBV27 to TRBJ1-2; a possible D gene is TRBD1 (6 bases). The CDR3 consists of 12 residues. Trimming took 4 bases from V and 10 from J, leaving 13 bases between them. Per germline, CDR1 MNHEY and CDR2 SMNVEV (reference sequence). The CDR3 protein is CASSYIGQPYTF. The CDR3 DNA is TGTGCCAGCAGTTACATAGGACAGCCCTACACCTTC.

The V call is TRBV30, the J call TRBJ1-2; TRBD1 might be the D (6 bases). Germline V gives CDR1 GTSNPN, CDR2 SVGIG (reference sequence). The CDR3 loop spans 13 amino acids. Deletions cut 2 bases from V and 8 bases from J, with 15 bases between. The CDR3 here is CAWSPDRSRGYTF. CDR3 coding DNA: TGTGCCTGGAGTCCCGACAGGTCTAGGGGCTACACCTTC.

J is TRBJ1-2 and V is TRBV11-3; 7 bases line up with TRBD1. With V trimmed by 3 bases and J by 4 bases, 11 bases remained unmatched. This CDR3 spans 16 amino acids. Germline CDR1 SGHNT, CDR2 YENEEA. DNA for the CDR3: TGTGCCAGCAGCTTTTTCGACAGGGACCCCCTCTATGGCTACACCTTC. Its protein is CASSFFDRDPLYGYTF.

The CDR3 DNA follows: TGTGCCAGCAGACGCCGGGACAGGGTAGGGGAGCTGTTTTTT. This translates into CASRRRDRVGELFF. J is TRBJ2-2 and V is TRBV11-2, with TRBD1 matching over 9 bases. CDR1 and CDR2 from the germline V gene are SGHAT and FQNNGV. CDR3 length: 14 amino acids. Losses at the gene ends were 6 bases for V and 8 bases for J; bases not matched to a gene: 7.

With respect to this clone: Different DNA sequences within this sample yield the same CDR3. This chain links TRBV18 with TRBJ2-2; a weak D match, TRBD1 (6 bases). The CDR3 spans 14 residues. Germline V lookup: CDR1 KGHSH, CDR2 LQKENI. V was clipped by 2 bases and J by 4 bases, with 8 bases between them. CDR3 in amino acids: CASSPRGGTGELFF. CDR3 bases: TGTGCCAGCTCACCAAGAGGGGGCACCGGGGAGCTGTTTTTT.

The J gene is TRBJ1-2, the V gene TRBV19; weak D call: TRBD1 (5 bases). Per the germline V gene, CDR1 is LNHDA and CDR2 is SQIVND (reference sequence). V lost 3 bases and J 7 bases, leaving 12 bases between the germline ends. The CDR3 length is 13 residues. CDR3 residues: CASSIEVRGGYTF. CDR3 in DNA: TGTGCCAGTAGTATCGAAGTAAGGGGTGGCTACACCTTC.

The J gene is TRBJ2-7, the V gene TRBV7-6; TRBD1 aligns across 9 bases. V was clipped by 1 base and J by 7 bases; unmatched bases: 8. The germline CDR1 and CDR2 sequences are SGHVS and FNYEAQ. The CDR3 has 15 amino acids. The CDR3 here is CASSLGGTGIREQYF. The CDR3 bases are TGTGCCAGCAGCTTAGGCGGGACAGGGATTCGTGAGCAGTACTTC.

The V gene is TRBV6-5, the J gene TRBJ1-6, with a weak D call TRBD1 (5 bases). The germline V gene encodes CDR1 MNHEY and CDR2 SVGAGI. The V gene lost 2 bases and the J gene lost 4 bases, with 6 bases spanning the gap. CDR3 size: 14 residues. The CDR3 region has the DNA TGTGCCAGCAGTTACGACAGATATAATTCACCCCTCCACTTT. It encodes CASSYDRYNSPLHF.

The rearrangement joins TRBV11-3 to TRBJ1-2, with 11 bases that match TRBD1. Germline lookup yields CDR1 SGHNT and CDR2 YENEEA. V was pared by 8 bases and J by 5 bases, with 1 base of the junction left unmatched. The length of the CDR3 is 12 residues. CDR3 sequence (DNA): TGTGCCAGCGGACAGGGGGCGTATGGCTACACCTTC. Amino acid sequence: CASGQGAYGYTF.

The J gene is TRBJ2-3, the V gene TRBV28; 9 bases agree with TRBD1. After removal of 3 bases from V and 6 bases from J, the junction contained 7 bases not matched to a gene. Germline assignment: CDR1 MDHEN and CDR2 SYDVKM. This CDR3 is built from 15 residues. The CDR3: CASSLAGQGRDTQYF. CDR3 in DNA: TGTGCCAGCAGTTTGGCGGGACAGGGAAGGGATACGCAGTATTTT.

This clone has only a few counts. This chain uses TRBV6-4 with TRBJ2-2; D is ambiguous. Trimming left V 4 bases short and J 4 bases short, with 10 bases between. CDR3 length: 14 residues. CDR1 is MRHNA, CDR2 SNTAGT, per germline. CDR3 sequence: CASSVLSGTGELFF. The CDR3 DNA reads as TGTGCCAGCAGTGTCCTCAGTGGCACCGGGGAGCTGTTTTTT.

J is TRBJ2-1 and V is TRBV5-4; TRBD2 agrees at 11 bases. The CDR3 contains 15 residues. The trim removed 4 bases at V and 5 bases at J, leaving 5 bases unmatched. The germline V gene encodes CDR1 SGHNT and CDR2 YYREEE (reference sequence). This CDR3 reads CASSETSGANNEQFF. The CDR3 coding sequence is TGTGCCAGCAGCGAGACTAGCGGGGCAAACAATGAGCAGTTCTTC.

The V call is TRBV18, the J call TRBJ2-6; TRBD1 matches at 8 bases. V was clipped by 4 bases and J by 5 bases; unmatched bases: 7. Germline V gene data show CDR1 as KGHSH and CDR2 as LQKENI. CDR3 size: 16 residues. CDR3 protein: CASSRGQAGRANVLTF. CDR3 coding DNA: TGTGCCAGCTCACGGGGACAGGCAGGGAGGGCCAACGTCCTGACTTTC.

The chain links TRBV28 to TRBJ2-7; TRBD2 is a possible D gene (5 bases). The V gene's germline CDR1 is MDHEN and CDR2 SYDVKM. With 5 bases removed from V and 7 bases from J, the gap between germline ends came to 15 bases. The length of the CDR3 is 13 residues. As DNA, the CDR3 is TGTGCCAGCAGTGATGGCAGTTCGGGGGAGCAGTACTTC. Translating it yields CASSDGSSGEQYF.

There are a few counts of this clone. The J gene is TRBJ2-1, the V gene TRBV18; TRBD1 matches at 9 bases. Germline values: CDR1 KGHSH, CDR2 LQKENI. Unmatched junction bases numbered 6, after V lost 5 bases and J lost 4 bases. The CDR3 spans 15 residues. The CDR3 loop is CASSSRDRAYNEQFF. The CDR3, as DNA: TGTGCCAGCTCATCCCGGGACAGGGCGTACAATGAGCAGTTCTTC.

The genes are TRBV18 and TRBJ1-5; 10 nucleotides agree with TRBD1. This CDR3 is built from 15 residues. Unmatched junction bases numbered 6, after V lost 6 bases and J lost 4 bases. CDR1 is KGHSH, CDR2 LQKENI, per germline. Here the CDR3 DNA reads TGTGCCAGCTCCAGGGGACAGGGGACGAATCAGCCCCAGCATTTT. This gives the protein CASSRGQGTNQPQHF.

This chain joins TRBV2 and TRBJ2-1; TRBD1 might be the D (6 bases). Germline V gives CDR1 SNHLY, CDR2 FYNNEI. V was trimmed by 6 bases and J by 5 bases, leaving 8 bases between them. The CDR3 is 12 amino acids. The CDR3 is CASSRDNNEQFF. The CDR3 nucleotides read TGTGCCAGCAGCCGGGACAACAATGAGCAGTTCTTC. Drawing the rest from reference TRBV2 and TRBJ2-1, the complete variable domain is EPEVTQTPSHQVTQMGQEVILRCVPISNHLYFYWYRQILGQKVEFLVSFYNNEISEKSEIFDDQFSVERPDGSNFTLKIRSTKLEDSAMYFCASSRDNNEQFFGPGTRLTVL.

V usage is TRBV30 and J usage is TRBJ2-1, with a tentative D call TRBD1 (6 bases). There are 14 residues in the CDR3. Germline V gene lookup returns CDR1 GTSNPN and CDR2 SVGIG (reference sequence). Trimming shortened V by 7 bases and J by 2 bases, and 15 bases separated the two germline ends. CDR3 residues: CALLNRAPYNEQFF. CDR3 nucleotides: TGTGCCTTATTAAACAGGGCTCCCTACAATGAGCAGTTCTTC.

The CDR3 bases are TGTGCCAGCAGCCTAGGTTTTGAGTCCTATGGCTACACCTTC. Protein sequence: CASSLGFESYGYTF. The chain joins TRBV7-8 to TRBJ1-2; D is unresolved. Germline assignment: CDR1 SGHVS and CDR2 FQNEAQ. V shed 5 bases and J shed 4 bases, with 14 bases lying between them. The CDR3 length is 14 residues.

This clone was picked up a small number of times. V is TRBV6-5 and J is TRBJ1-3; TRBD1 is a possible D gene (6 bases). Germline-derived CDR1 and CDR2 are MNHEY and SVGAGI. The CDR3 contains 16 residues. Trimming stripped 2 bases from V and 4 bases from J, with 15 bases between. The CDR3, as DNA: TGTGCCAGCAGTTACGGGGCGACAGGTACAGGAAACACCATATATTTT. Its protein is CASSYGATGTGNTIYF.